The T cell receptor (beta chain) under discussion was sequenced for a study of cytomegalovirus exposure and HLA in healthy donors. At the level of the study: There were more than 350 genotyped donors. Of these, roughly 82% fell in the genetic ancestry cluster associated with self-reported Caucasian donors.

The study's findings and limits: Sequencing probably produced one cluster of sequence variants that were highly shared.

As concerns this clone: Its antigen is still unknown.

The PCR ran on 60 Vbeta and 13 Jbeta primers. Generated by immunoSEQ multiplex PCR, the TCRdb table keeps only in-frame clones and is missing some. The repertoire includes approximately 150,000 clones, 88% of them detected once, and 0.45% to 0.55% sits in the top ten. The receptor comes from a woman in her thirties or forties in good health and CMV-seronegative. Sequenced input: PBMCs.

This chain's CDR3 is CASGRTGYNEQFF. CDR3 DNA sequence: TGCGCCAGCGGGAGGACAGGGTACAATGAGCAGTTCTTC. This sequence joins TRBV4-1 and TRBJ2-1, with 8 bases matching TRBD1. Germline trimming cut 8 bases from V and 4 bases from J; bases unmatched to any gene: 4. Germline V gene lookup returns CDR1 MGHRA and CDR2 YSYEKL. This CDR3 contains 13 residues.